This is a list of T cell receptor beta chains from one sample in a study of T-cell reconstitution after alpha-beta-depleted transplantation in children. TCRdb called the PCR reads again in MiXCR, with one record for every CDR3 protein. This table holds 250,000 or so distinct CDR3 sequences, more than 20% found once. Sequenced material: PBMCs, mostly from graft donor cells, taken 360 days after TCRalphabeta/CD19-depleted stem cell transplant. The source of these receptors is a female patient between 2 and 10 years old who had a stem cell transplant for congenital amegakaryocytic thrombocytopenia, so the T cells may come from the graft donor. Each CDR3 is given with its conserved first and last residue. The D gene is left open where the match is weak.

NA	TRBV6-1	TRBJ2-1	CASSPISGLSYNEQFF
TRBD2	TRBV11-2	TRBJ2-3	CASSQGLDSTDTQYF
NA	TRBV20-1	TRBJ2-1	CSARDQGVPGNEQFF
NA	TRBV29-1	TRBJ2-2	CSVEEAGRNTGELFF
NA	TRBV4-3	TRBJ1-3	CASSQSTGNTIYF
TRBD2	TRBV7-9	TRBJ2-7	CASSRLAGGPGEQYF
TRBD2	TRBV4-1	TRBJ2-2	CASSQVTSGGIGGELFF
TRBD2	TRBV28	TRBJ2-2	CASRYRLAGNGELFF
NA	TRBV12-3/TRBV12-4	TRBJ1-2	CASSLWDYGYTF
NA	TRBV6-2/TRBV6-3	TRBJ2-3	CASSYLLADTQYF